This T cell receptor (beta chain) is drawn from a study of early stage breast cancer tumors listed by TCRdb under 2017. For context, the study as a whole: Of the approximately 15 invasive breast tumors, eleven to twelve were found to be estrogen receptor-positive, progesterone receptor-positive and HER2-negative. Of the approximately twelve ER+/PR+/HER2- tumors, eight were classified as invasive ductal carcinomas and four as invasive lobular carcinomas. On average, each sample got around 10-fold read coverage. A total of 2,651,842 templates, representing some 1,000,000 unique clonotypes, were detected across all samples.

The CDR3, cysteine through phenylalanine, is 13 amino acids long. Of the read, only the CDR3 DNA is kept; its 39 bases are in frame from base 1. CDR1 and CDR2 (LNHDA, SQIVND) derive from the germline V gene (reference sequence). Cut back by 5 bases and 5 bases, the V and J ends lie 9 bases apart. The study profiled bulk TCR beta-chain repertoires in matched peripheral blood, tumor and adjacent normal breast tissue taken from some 17 patients with early-stage breast cancer. Before surgery, about 4.5-11 mL of whole blood was collected into EDTA tubes and then processed within 2 hours. Peripheral blood mononuclear cells were isolated by Ficoll-Paque centrifugation in SepMate-50 tubes. For storage in liquid nitrogen, PBMCs were cryopreserved as aliquots of 2 to 4 million cells in approximately 90% FBS with 10% DMSO. The Qiagen AllPrep DNA/RNA Mini kit was used to extract genomic DNA. Each sample was amplified in two independent genomic DNA replicates, using around 0.55 ug for blood and about 1.6 ug for tumor or normal breast. TCRB sequencing of genomic DNA was carried out with the ImmunoSeq Intro kit according to the manufacturer's instructions. The multiplex PCR ran for 30 to 35 cycles using proprietary primers and spike-in control sequences for absolute quantification. Single-end 150-bp reads were used to sequence an 87-bp fragment spanning the CDR3 plus the flanking V and J genes. Seven samples, each with two replicates, were multiplexed per lane of an Illumina MiSeq using version 3.0 chemistry. As for the original processing: Raw data were processed with the vendor's proprietary pipeline, and both replicates were merged into a single result per sample. Clonotypes were defined as productive rearrangements sharing the V-gene family, CDR3 amino acid sequence and J-gene segment. To compute clonality, the normalized Shannon entropy (Pielou evenness) of TCRB abundances was subtracted from 1. T cell density was estimated by dividing total templates by the number of input cells inferred from the DNA input amount. Total repertoire diversity and clonality were estimated with Recon using default parameters. Tumor-enriched clonotypes were defined as having over 0.1% abundance in tumor and at least 32-fold higher abundance than in normal breast. Sourced from immuneACCESS, this table was stored by TCRdb with only in-frame sequences that have V and J called. A share of the clones is absent; for the studies checked, an unresolved V gene accounts for under half, and the remainder has no known explanation. That table gives V, J and clone size, and the DNA gave D and trimming. In all, the sample holds fewer than 90,000 clones, and roughly three quarters of those were seen once. The top ten hold 3% to 3.5% of the sample.

Broader findings and caveats from the paper: Chain pairing and functional markers such as CD4, CD8 and FOXP3 were not captured by bulk genomic DNA sequencing of unsorted cells. Compared with adjacent normal breast tissue, tumors had higher clonality and around 2.7-fold greater T cell density. Enriched TCRB sequences shared across patients were mostly commonly generated sequences, unlikely to play an important role in the tumor microenvironment. Repertoires from blood resembled normal breast more closely than tumor, and using blood as a reference for each tissue separated tumor from normal in about 90% of the 16 patients. Analysis by tumor subtype was prevented by the small cohort size.

Concerning this clone itself: What antigen it recognizes has not been identified. It has no much larger one-base neighbor in the sample; base qualities were not kept.

Sequencing was done on a sample of blood. The chain is assembled from TRBV19 and TRBJ2-2; the D gene assignment is ambiguous. The receptor was derived from a person between 55 and 69 years old with breast cancer. The CDR3 region reads CASSAHGTGELFF. The nucleotides read TGTGCCAGTAGTGCCCACGGGACCGGGGAGCTGTTTTTT.